This T cell receptor beta chain appears in the sequencing data of a study of radiotherapy plus CTLA-4 blockade in lung cancer. In the study overall: Patients showed objective responses in about a sixth of cases, and disease control was achieved by under 35%.

The table came from immunoSEQ multiplex PCR; TCRdb's copy has only in-frame clones and leaves some out. The table includes tens of thousands of clones, about 83% detected once. This CDR3 contains 17 residues. The V gene's germline CDR1 is LNHDA and CDR2 SQIVND (reference sequence). Trimming removed 4 bases from V and 2 bases from J; junction bases left unmatched: 13. People whose metastatic non-small-cell lung cancer was chemo-refractory got focal radiation along with CTLA-4 blockade by ipilimumab. In its sample, this clone was seen once. Its antigen is undetermined. Study outcomes and limitations: There was expansion of tumor-derived TCR clones in blood after radiotherapy plus ipilimumab. Increased serum interferon-beta after radiation also reportedly predicted response strongly.

The source of this sequence is a human donor with non-small cell lung cancer who had stable disease on radiotherapy plus ipilimumab. The V call is TRBV19, the J call TRBJ2-7; 8 bases are shared with TRBD1. The material was peripheral blood, obtained from a patient treated with radiotherapy plus ipilimumab. Written as DNA, the CDR3 is TGTGCCAGTAGTACCGGCTCCGGGACAGGCCCTACCTACGAGCAGTACTTC. Translating it yields CASSTGSGTGPTYEQYF.